This TCR beta chain emerged from a study of cytomegalovirus exposure and HLA in healthy donors (dated by TCRdb to 2015 to 2018). Study-level background: According to an earlier analysis of several hundred of the donors, some 170 million T cells yielded 117 million unique TCR beta sequences and 276 Gb of sequence data. Approximately 330 gigabases of sequencing data and about 92 million unique TCR sequences made up an early release that covered several hundred HLA-typed donors. Of the 350 to 450 genotyped donors, 65% to 90% fell in the genetic ancestry cluster associated with self-reported Caucasian donors. The study aimed to test whether signatures of past pathogen exposure could be identified by cataloging public T cell receptors. Using immunosequencing, the study profiled T cell repertoires from 500 to 800 subjects and related those repertoires to cytomegalovirus serostatus. Along with the approximately 670-subject first cohort, a separate validation cohort of over 90 different subjects was used. The study combined high-throughput TCR immunosequencing, statistical association of individual TCRs with disease status, and machine learning to predict cytomegalovirus infection status. To study patterns of TCR occurrence, a later analysis re-analyzed previously published TCR beta repertoires from 500 to 850 donors and added high-resolution HLA genotyping. The later analysis used no new phenotypic data to find candidate immune exposures, relying instead on TCR beta sequences and their occurrence across donors. An earlier analysis of approximately 580 of the donors used high-throughput TCR beta sequencing to judge whether each TCR beta V gene segment behaved as functional or pseudogenic. Donor age, sex, ethnicity and CMV serostatus were collected together with the repertoire data. A later genetic analysis used genome-wide SNP genotypes for about three fifths of the 666 donors, treating that subset as a discovery cohort. Every discovery cohort repertoire had been produced on one sequencing platform. HLA typing included class I and class II loci at four-digit resolution. The number of typed donors differed by locus: roughly 629-640 for A, B, C, DRB1 and DQB1; roughly 510 for DQA1; roughly 600 for DPA1; and roughly 470 for DPB1. Because of strong linkage in the cohort, four to six DR-DQ haplotypes were treated as single units for association and clustering. Among some 400 genotyped donors of the cohort, an average of about 240,000 unique TCR beta nucleotide sequences was sequenced per donor, of which approximately 19% were non-productive. The full study reports these points: Presence/absence analyses assumed roughly uniform sequencing depth across donors, an assumption that may not hold. According to a later analysis, TCR association rates differed among HLA loci, with DRB1 alleles showing the most associated TCRs and HLA-C alleles showing the fewest. A cluster of highly shared sequence variants was judged likely to be a technical artifact of the sequencing pipeline. Compared with equally common non-associated chains, HLA-associated TCR beta chains in a later analysis were more clonally expanded and had lower generation probabilities. According to a later analysis, most CMV-associated TCR beta chains appeared to be HLA-restricted, and the HLA associations seemed to be driven largely by CMV exposure. Because the 87-base-pair reads could not distinguish some IMGT-functional V segments, including TRBV6-2 and TRBV6-3, those segments were excluded. In vitro tests confirmed that a few of the cytomegalovirus-associated TCR beta chains recognize cytomegalovirus antigens. The classifier was reported to diagnose cytomegalovirus status with high specificity and sensitivity in both the original and validation cohorts. For the cohort, immune exposure information was limited to CMV serostatus. The earlier analysis of about 600 of the donors excluded some 15 rarely observed V segments, including chromosome 9 orphons, because counts were too low. Linkage disequilibrium might explain the correlated functional status among segregating V segments, but an unknown experimental factor could not be ruled out. Because HLA typing was unavailable for some donors at each locus, only the typed subset was used in association tests. An earlier analysis of approximately 590 of the donors showed that most TCR beta V segments appeared in productive rearrangements either about 90% or about 30% of the time, which broadly matched IMGT annotations. Several of the top co-occurrence clusters appeared to be linked to parvovirus B19, influenza, CMV and Epstein-Barr virus, according to a later analysis. The study gave a list of 150 to 200 TCR beta chains associated with cytomegalovirus. According to a later genetic analysis, donors in an Asian-associated ancestry cluster had fewer N-insertions in productive TCRs than the approximately 710-donor mean. Assigning TCR associations to individual alleles was difficult when HLA alleles, especially DR and DQ, strongly co-occurred. Most TCR sequences were seen in very few donors, while some public TCRs were found in many individuals. A later genetic analysis associated a missense DCLRE1C variant with V-gene and J-gene trimming of TCR beta chains, and an independent cohort replicated the association. This cohort had only TCR beta chains sequenced, and the lack of alpha or paired-chain data limited which features could be detected. The authors suggested that the approach could potentially be extended to other disease states and immunological phenotypes. In a later analysis, around 17,000 TCR beta sequences were associated with specific HLA alleles at a false discovery rate of 0.05. A further reported finding was that TCR beta sequences accurately predicted the HLA-A and HLA-B alleles for most subjects in the first cohort.

The cohort consisted of 600 to 750 healthy bone marrow donors. At the time of sampling, all cohort members were nominally healthy, though unrecorded immune exposures were likely present. The donor tested CMV seropositive and was one of the 289 seropositive cohort members. Every donor gave a peripheral blood sample, and the peripheral blood mononuclear cells from that sample were used for TCR beta sequencing. The Qiagen DNeasy Blood Extraction Kit was used to extract genomic DNA from the blood cell samples. The junction shows trimming of 5 bases on V and 0 bases on J, plus 14 bases between the germline ends. From the cysteine through the phenylalanine, the CDR3 covers 16 amino acids. The retained sequence is limited to the CDR3, 48 bases, with the frame set at the first base. The germline V gene gives CDR1 as SGHTA and CDR2 as FQGNSA. Details on this clone: What antigen it recognizes has not been identified. Per-base quality was not reported, and no clone a single base away is much larger than it.

Library method: the immunoSEQ multiplex PCR assay. For the multiplex PCR, a mixture combining 60 forward primers for TCR Vbeta segments and 13 reverse primers for TCR Jbeta segments was used. A multiplex PCR assay on genomic DNA amplified the CDR3 region of rearranged TCR beta genes. The amplified TCR beta libraries were sequenced on the Illumina HiSeq System as 87-base-pair reads. Processing in the source paper ran as follows. In a later analysis, around 80 million unique TCR beta chains were counted across the roughly 700 repertoires, and around 10 million of these chains were shared by at least two donors. Raw reads were error-corrected and collapsed into unique sequences with a nearest-neighbor algorithm that merged closely related sequences to remove PCR and sequencing errors. To assign V, D and J gene segments, CDR3 sequences were aligned to IMGT reference sequences. For a sequence to be retained, a match of at least six nucleotides to both a V gene segment and a J gene segment was required. A rearrangement was called productive if the CDR3 had no stop codons and remained in frame with V and J, and every other rearrangement was called non-productive. CDR3 was defined by IMGT convention, running from the second conserved V-encoded cysteine to the conserved J-encoded phenylalanine. Sequences without an unambiguous match to a single V gene segment were excluded from the earlier analysis of over 500 of the donors. In an earlier analysis of 587 of the donors, a V segment was called functional when productive rearrangements were above 56.7%, and segregating when the standard deviation between donors exceeded 5%. A statistical classification framework was built for diagnosing cytomegalovirus status from the catalog of TCR beta chain sequences. A later analysis assigned V and J genes by comparing TCR nucleotide sequences with IMGT/GENE-DB human TR gene sequences. A later analysis assigned CDR3 sequences and most-parsimonious VDJ recombination scenarios with the TCRdist pipeline. In a later analysis, every TCR beta chain was defined by the combination of its CDR3 amino acid sequence and its V-gene family, and reads without a unique V-gene family were dropped. In a later analysis, 450 to 600 highly shared, low-generation-probability nucleotide sequences were removed to address suspected cross-contamination and a sequencing artifact. In a later analysis, a clonal expansion index was calculated for each public chain from normalized within-repertoire ranks of inferred template counts. In a later analysis, generation probabilities were computed using a VDJ recombination model fitted to out-of-frame rearrangements, and the results were checked against IGoR. Hypergeometric tests were used in a later analysis to score TCR-TCR, TCR-HLA and TCR-CMV co-occurrence, with a repertoire-size bias correction applied to the TCR pairs. To estimate false discovery rates, a later analysis permuted the HLA or CMV assignments 20 times. In a later analysis, co-occurring TCRs were grouped using DBSCAN, with TCRdist sequence similarity added in when clustering inside HLA-allele-positive subsets. Repertoires with fewer than 30,000 or more than 120,000 public chains were left out of co-occurrence clustering, as were five repertoires with anomalous nucleotide sharing. As stored in TCRdb, this immuneACCESS dataset retains in-frame rearrangements with V and J assigned. A fraction of the clones does not appear; measured against another copy, unresolved V genes explain less than half of the discrepancy, and the remainder lacks a known reason. The V and J calls and clone size are taken from that table; D and trimming were inferred from the DNA. This sample has around 130,000 clones in its table, and 73% of those were observed once. 2.1% of the sample belongs to the ten largest clones.

The chain employs TRBV7-2 and TRBJ1-3; the D gene is unclear. This receptor was taken from a woman between 35 and 50 years old in good health and CMV-seropositive. Sequenced: PBMCs. The CDR3 region reads CASSLHIGSSGNTIYF. The DNA sequence follows: TGTGCCAGCAGCCTTCACATCGGGTCCTCTGGAAACACCATATATTTT. Outside the CDR3, residues come from the reference TRBV7-2 and TRBJ1-3 proteins, so the full variable domain is: GAGVSQSPSNKVTEKGKDVELRCDPISGHTALYWYRQSLGQGLEFLIYFQGNSAPDKSGLPSDRFSAERTGGSVSTLTIQRTQQEDSAVYLCASSLHIGSSGNTIYFGEGSWLTVV.